These 20 T cell receptor beta chains came from one sample sequenced in a study of blood T cell repertoires in COVID-19. Some clones are missing from TCRdb's copy, which holds only in-frame ones; the method was immunoSEQ multiplex PCR. The sample lists around 210,000 clones; under 90% were seen once. The sample was peripheral blood. The source of these receptors is a woman of 80 years or more with COVID-19, enrolled during active disease.

The chain carries TRBV5-1 and TRBJ1-3; D possibly corresponds to TRBD1 (6 bases). The V end was cut by 2 bases, the J end by 4 bases, with 13 bases between. CDR3 length: 15 amino acids. Germline V gene data show CDR1 as SGHRS and CDR2 as YFSETQ. CDR3 residues: CASSFDGGLGNTIYF. CDR3 bases: TGCGCCAGCAGCTTCGACGGGGGGCTAGGAAACACCATATATTTT.

The chain employs TRBV2 and TRBJ2-3; possible D gene TRBD1, 6 bases. Germline lookup yields CDR1 SNHLY and CDR2 FYNNEI. Trimming left V 6 bases short and J 2 bases short, with 24 bases between. This CDR3 is 18 amino acids long. The CDR3 region has the DNA TGTGCCAGCAGGCCCCTCCCCAGAGGACAGACAAACACAGATACGCAGTATTTT. Its translation is CASRPLPRGQTNTDTQYF.

This chain links TRBV11-2 with TRBJ2-1; D is ambiguous. The CDR3 runs 13 residues. Germline V gene lookup returns CDR1 SGHAT and CDR2 FQNNGV. V was cut by 0 bases and J by 10 bases, with 10 bases left in between. The CDR3 DNA reads TGTGCCAGCAGCTTAGAGGCCCCGTCAGAGCAGTTCTTC. It codes for CASSLEAPSEQFF. Full variable domain (missing parts from reference TRBV11-2 and TRBJ2-1): EAGVAQSPRYKIIEKRQSVAFWCNPISGHATLYWYQQILGQGPKLLIQFQNNGVVDDSQLPKDRFSAERLKGVDSTLKIQPAKLEDSAVYLCASSLEAPSEQFFGPGTRLTVL.

The rearrangement links TRBV21-1 to TRBJ1-2. TRBV21-1 is classified as a pseudogene. This CDR3 spans 12 amino acids. The DNA of the CDR3 is TGTGCCAGCAGCGCCCCCGGGGATGGCTACACCTTC. Residues: CASSAPGDGYTF.

The chain combines TRBV3-1 (or the pseudogene TRBV3-2) with TRBJ1-5, with a possible D match to TRBD1 (5 bases). The CDR3 extends over 14 amino acids. The V gene's germline CDR1 is LGHDT and CDR2 YNNKEL (reference sequence). The V end lost 3 bases, the J end lost 7 bases, and 13 bases lay between the germline ends. In DNA form, the CDR3 reads TGTGCCAGCAGCCAGACTTCACGGGGGCAGCCCCAGCATTTT. It codes for CASSQTSRGQPQHF.

This clone was seen only a few times. J is TRBJ1-3 and V is TRBV11-2; D may be TRBD1 (5 bases). CDR1 and CDR2 from the germline V gene are SGHAT and FQNNGV. CDR3 length equals 17 residues. V lost 1 base, J lost 0 bases, and 13 bases lay in between. The CDR3 nucleotides are TGTGCCAGCAGCTTAGTAGGTCAGGGCGACTCTGGAAACACCATATATTTT. Residues: CASSLVGQGDSGNTIYF.

This clone is a singleton in its sample. The chain employs TRBV6-2 or TRBV6-3 and TRBJ1-1, with D unresolved. The CDR3 is made up of 12 amino acids. The germline V gene has CDR1 MNHEY and CDR2 SVGEGT. The ends were cut back, 6 bases at V and 7 bases at J, with 12 bases in the middle. The CDR3 reads CASSQPGIEAFF. The DNA for the CDR3 is TGTGCCAGCAGCCAGCCGGGTATTGAAGCTTTCTTT.

The chain couples TRBV4-1 to TRBJ1-3; 10 bases agree with TRBD1. Trimming cost V 4 bases and J 9 bases; bases outside gene matches: 6. The CDR3 sequence is 14 residues long. The germline V gene has CDR1 MGHRA and CDR2 YSYEKL. The CDR3 DNA sequence: TGCGCCAGCAGCCGGGACAGGGGTTCGGGCACCATATATTTT. Its protein product is CASSRDRGSGTIYF.

The chain links TRBV6-5 to TRBJ1-2, with unresolved D. The CDR3 runs to 13 residues. V dropped 5 bases and J dropped 5 bases, with 12 bases sitting between them. CDR1 is MNHEY, CDR2 SVGAGI, per germline. The CDR3 nucleotides are TGTGCCAGCAGTACGATTCTCGGGTATGGCTACACCTTC. Translation: CASSTILGYGYTF.

The gene calls are TRBV19 and TRBJ2-7; 11 bases match TRBD1. Looked up from germline, CDR1 is LNHDA and CDR2 is SQIVND (reference sequence). This CDR3 has 15 amino acids. With 3 bases clipped from V and 1 base from J, the junction kept 2 bases outside the gene matches. CDR3 sequence reads: CASSMGTGGSYEQYF. The CDR3 DNA sequence: TGTGCCAGTAGTATGGGGACAGGGGGTTCCTACGAGCAGTACTTC. The complete variable domain, with remaining parts taken from reference TRBV19 and TRBJ2-7, reads DGGITQSPKYLFRKEGQNVTLSCEQNLNHDAMYWYRQDPGQGLRLIYYSQIVNDFQKGDIAEGYSVSREKKESFPLTVTSAQKNPTAFYLCASSMGTGGSYEQYFGPGTRLTVT.

This chain joins TRBV28 and TRBJ2-5; 9 positions agree with TRBD1. V was clipped by 5 bases and J by 7 bases; unmatched bases: 5. From germline, CDR1 is MDHEN and CDR2 SYDVKM. The CDR3 length is 13 residues. The CDR3 DNA reads as TGTGCCAGCAGTCCCGGGACAGGGAGGACCCAGTACTTC. This encodes CASSPGTGRTQYF.

The chain joins TRBV18 to TRBJ1-1; the D gene is possibly TRBD1 (6 bases). The CDR3 has 14 residues. Germline CDR1 KGHSH, CDR2 LQKENI. V dropped 4 bases and J dropped 6 bases, with 15 bases sitting between them. The CDR3 here is CASSLRGIGAEAFF. The CDR3 DNA is TGTGCCAGCTCACTAAGGGGGATCGGCGCTGAAGCTTTCTTT.

The V and J genes are TRBV20-1 and TRBJ1-3; no reliable D call. Germline V gene sequence: CDR1 DFQATT, CDR2 SNEGSKA (reference sequence). Trimming removed 3 bases at V and 8 bases at J, with 14 bases between. This CDR3 contains 13 residues. The CDR3 loop is CSASPAIVDTIYF. As DNA, the CDR3 is TGCAGTGCTAGTCCCGCGATTGTAGACACCATATATTTT.

The V and J genes are TRBV18 and TRBJ2-1, with TRBD1 matching 8 bases. The CDR3 covers 14 residues. The junction had 7 bases not matched to a gene; V was cut back by 5 bases and J by 7 bases. Germline assignment: CDR1 KGHSH and CDR2 LQKENI. In DNA, the CDR3 is TGTGCCAGCTCAGAGACAGGGGCGAGGAATGAGCAGTTCTTC. It encodes CASSETGARNEQFF. The full variable domain, rest sourced from reference TRBV18 and TRBJ2-1, is NAGVMQNPRHLVRRRGQEARLRCSPMKGHSHVYWYRQLPEEGLKFMVYLQKENIIDESGMPKERFSAEFPKEGPSILRIQQVVRGDSAAYFCASSETGARNEQFFGPGTRLTVL.

This chain links TRBV28 with TRBJ1-5; D is ambiguous. Germline lookup yields CDR1 MDHEN and CDR2 SYDVKM. The CDR3 contains 15 residues. V was trimmed by 1 base and J by 0 bases, leaving 7 bases between them. The CDR3 reads CASSLSLYSNQPQHF. The CDR3 DNA reads as TGTGCCAGCAGTTTATCCCTTTATAGCAATCAGCCCCAGCATTTT.

About this clone itself: Additional DNA sequences in this sample encode the identical CDR3. V usage is TRBV28 and J usage is TRBJ1-2, with D possibly being TRBD1 (6 bases). V dropped 6 bases and J dropped 3 bases, with 8 bases sitting between them. From germline, CDR1 is MDHEN and CDR2 SYDVKM. The CDR3 has 12 amino acids. This chain's CDR3 is CASSTGYYGYTF. The CDR3 DNA reads TGTGCCAGCAGCACAGGGTACTATGGCTACACCTTC.

This clone was detected a few times. This chain links TRBV12-3 or TRBV12-4 with TRBJ1-2, with D maybe TRBD1 (5 bases). V shed 3 bases and J shed 8 bases, with 13 bases lying between them. The CDR3 loop spans 13 amino acids. CDR3 amino acids: CASSLGQTLGYTF. CDR3 coding DNA: TGTGCCAGCAGTTTGGGGCAGACCTTAGGCTACACCTTC.

The chain recombines TRBV2 with TRBJ2-5; 7 bases map to TRBD1. CDR3 length: 15 amino acids. Germline trimming cut 8 bases from V and 5 bases from J; bases unmatched to any gene: 14. Germline V gene sequence: CDR1 SNHLY, CDR2 FYNNEI. The CDR3 loop reads CASHSGVARGETQYF. Here the CDR3 DNA reads TGTGCCAGCCACTCCGGGGTAGCCAGGGGGGAGACCCAGTACTTC.

This clone was picked up a small number of times. Other DNA sequences from this sample encode an identical CDR3 as well. The CDR3 region is CASSQAGNYGYTF. As DNA, the CDR3 is TGTGCCAGCAGCCAAGCCGGTAACTATGGCTACACCTTC. The chain links TRBV3-1 (or the pseudogene TRBV3-2) to TRBJ1-2; D is unresolved. CDR1 is LGHDT, CDR2 YNNKEL, per germline (reference sequence). This CDR3 is 13 amino acids long. Between the trimmed V and J ends, which lost 1 base and 1 base, there was a span of 4 bases.

The count of this clone is one. The gene calls are TRBV7-9 and TRBJ2-7, with 13 positions matching TRBD2. With V trimmed by 4 bases and J by 0 bases, 6 bases remained unmatched. The CDR3 consists of 17 residues. The germline V gene has CDR1 SEHNR and CDR2 FQNEAQ (reference sequence). The CDR3 sequence: CASSSGTSGDHSYEQYF. The CDR3, as DNA: TGTGCCAGCAGCTCCGGGACTAGCGGGGACCACTCCTACGAGCAGTACTTC. Looking up the rest from reference TRBV7-9 and TRBJ2-7 gives the full variable domain: DTGVSQNPRHKITKRGQNVTFRCDPISEHNRLYWYRQTLGQGPEFLTYFQNEAQLEKSRLLSDRFSAERPKGSFSTLEIQRTEQGDSAMYLCASSSGTSGDHSYEQYFGPGTRLTVT.